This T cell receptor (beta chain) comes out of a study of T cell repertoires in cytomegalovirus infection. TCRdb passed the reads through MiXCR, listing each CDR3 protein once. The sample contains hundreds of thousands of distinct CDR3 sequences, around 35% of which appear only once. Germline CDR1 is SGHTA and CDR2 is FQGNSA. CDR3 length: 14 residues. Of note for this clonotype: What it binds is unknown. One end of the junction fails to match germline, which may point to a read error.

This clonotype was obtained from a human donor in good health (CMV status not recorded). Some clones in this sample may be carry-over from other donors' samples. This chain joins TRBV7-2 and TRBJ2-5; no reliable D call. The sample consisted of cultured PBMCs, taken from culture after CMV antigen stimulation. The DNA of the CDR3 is TGTGCCAGCAGCGCCTTTAGGCCCCCAGAGACCAAGTACTTC. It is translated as CASSAFRPPETKYF. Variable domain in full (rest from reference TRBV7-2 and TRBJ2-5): GAGVSQSPSNKVTEKGKDVELRCDPISGHTALYWYRQSLGQGLEFLIYFQGNSAPDKSGLPSDRFSAERTGGSVSTLTIQRTQQEDSAVYLCASSAFRPPETKYFGPGTRLLVL.